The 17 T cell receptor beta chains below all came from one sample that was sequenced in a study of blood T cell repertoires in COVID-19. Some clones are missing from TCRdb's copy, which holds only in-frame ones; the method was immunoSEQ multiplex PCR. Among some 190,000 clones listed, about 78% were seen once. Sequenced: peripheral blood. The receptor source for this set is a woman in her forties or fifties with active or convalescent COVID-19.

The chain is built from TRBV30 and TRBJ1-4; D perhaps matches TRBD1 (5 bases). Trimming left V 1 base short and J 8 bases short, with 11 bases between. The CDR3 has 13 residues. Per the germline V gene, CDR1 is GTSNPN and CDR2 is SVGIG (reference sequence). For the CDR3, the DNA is TGTGCCTGGAGTGAGGGGCTAAGGGAAAAACTGTTTTTT. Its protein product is CAWSEGLREKLFF.

The CDR3 region is CASSPGQGANVLTF. The CDR3 region has the DNA TGTGCCAGCTCACCGGGGCAAGGGGCCAACGTCCTGACTTTC. The chain combines TRBV18 with TRBJ2-6; weak D call: TRBD1 (5 bases). The CDR3 runs 14 residues. Germline CDR1 is KGHSH and CDR2 is LQKENI. Trimming left V 3 bases short and J 4 bases short, with 7 bases between. Filled out from reference TRBV18 and TRBJ2-6, the complete variable domain reads NAGVMQNPRHLVRRRGQEARLRCSPMKGHSHVYWYRQLPEEGLKFMVYLQKENIIDESGMPKERFSAEFPKEGPSILRIQQVVRGDSAAYFCASSPGQGANVLTFGAGSRLTVL.

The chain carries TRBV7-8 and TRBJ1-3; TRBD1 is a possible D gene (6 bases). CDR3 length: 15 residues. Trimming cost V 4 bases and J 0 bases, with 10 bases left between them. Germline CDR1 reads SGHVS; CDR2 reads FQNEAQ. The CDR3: CASSSGQYSGNTIYF. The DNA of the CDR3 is TGTGCCAGCAGCTCCGGACAGTACTCTGGAAACACCATATATTTT.

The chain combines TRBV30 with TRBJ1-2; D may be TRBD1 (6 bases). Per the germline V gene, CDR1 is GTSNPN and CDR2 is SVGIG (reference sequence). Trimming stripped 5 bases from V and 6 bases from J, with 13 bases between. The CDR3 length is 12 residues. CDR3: CAWGRQVNGYTF. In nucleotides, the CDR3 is TGTGCCTGGGGGCGACAGGTTAATGGCTACACCTTC.

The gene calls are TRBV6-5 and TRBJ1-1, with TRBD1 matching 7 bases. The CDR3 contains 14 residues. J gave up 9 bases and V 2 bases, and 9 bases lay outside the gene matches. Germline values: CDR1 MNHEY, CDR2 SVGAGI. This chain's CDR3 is CASSYPGTDKQAFF. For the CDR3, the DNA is TGTGCCAGCAGTTACCCTGGGACAGACAAACAAGCTTTCTTT.

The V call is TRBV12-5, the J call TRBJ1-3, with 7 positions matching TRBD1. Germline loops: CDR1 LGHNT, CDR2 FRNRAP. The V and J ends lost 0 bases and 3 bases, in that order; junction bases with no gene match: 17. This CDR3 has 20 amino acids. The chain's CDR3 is CASGLVRAAGGRQGGNTIYF. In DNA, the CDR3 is TGTGCTAGTGGTTTGGTACGTGCGGCCGGAGGGCGACAGGGTGGAAACACCATATATTTT. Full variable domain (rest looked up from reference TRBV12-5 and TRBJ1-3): DARVTQTPRHKVTEMGQEVTMRCQPILGHNTVFWYRQTMMQGLELLAYFRNRAPLDDSGMPKDRFSAEMPDATLATLKIQPSEPRDSAVYFCASGLVRAAGGRQGGNTIYFGEGSWLTVV.

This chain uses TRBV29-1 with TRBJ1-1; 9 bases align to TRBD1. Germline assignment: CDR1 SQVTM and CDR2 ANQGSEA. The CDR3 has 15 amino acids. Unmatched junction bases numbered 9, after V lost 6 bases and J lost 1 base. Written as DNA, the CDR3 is TGCAGCGTCCCGAAAACAGGGGGCGCGAACACTGAAGCTTTCTTT. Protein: CSVPKTGGANTEAFF.

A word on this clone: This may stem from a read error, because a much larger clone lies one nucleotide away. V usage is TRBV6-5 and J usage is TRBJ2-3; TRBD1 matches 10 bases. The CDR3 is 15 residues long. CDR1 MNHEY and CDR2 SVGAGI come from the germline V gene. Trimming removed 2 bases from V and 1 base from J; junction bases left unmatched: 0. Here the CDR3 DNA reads TGTGCCAGCAGTTACGGGACAGGGGGCACAGATACGCAGTATTTT. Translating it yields CASSYGTGGTDTQYF.

The chain's CDR3 is CASSETVSPPQYF. For the CDR3, the DNA is TGTGCCAGCAGCGAGACCGTTAGCCCGCCTCAGTATTTT. The chain carries TRBV7-2 and TRBJ2-3; D is unclear. The CDR3 consists of 13 residues. Germline V gene sequence: CDR1 SGHTA, CDR2 FQGNSA. The V gene lost 5 bases and the J gene lost 12 bases, with 18 bases spanning the gap.

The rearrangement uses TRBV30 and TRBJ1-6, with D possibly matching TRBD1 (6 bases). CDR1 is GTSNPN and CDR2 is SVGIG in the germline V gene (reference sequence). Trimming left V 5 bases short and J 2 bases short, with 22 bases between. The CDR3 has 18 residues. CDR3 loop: CAWSPGHHREAYNSPLHF. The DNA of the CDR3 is TGTGCCTGGTCACCGGGACACCACCGAGAGGCCTATAATTCACCCCTCCACTTT.

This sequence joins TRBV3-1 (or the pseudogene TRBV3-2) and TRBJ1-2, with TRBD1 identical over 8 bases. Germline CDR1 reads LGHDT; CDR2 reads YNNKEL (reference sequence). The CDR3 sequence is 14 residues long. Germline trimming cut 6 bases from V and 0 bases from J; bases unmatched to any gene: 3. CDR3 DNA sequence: TGTGCCAGCAGGCCACAGGGGGCTAACTATGGCTACACCTTC. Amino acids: CASRPQGANYGYTF.

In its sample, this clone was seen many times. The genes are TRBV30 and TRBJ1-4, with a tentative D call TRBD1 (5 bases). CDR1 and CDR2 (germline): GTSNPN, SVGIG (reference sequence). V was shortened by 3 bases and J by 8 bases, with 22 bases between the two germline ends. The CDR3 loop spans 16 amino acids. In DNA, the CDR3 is TGTGCCTGGAGCCCCTTGGGGCCAAATCTCAGGGAAAAACTGTTTTTT. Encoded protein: CAWSPLGPNLREKLFF.

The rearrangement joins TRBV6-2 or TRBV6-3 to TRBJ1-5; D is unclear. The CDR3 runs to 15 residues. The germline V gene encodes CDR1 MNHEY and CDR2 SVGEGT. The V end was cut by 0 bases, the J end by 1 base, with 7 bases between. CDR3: CASSYSTLSNQPQHF. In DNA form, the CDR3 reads TGTGCCAGCAGTTACTCCACTTTGAGCAATCAGCCCCAGCATTTT.

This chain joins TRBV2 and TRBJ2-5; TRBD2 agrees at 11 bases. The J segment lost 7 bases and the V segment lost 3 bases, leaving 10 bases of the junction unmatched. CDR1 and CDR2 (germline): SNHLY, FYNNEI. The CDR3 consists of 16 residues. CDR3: CASSDIRTSGPGTQYF. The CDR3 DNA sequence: TGTGCCAGCAGTGATATCCGGACTAGCGGGCCTGGGACCCAGTACTTC.

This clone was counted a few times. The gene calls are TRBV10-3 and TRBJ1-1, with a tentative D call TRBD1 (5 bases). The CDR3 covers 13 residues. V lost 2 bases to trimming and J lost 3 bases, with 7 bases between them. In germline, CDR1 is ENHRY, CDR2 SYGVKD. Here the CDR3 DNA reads TGTGCCATCAGTGAGGAAGGGGACACTGAAGCTTTCTTT. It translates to CAISEEGDTEAFF.

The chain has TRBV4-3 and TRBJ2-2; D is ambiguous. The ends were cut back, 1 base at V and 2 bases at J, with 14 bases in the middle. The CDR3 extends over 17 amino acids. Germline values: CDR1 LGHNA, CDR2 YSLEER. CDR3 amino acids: CASSQAFGGSNTGELFF. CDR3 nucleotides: TGCGCCAGCAGCCAAGCCTTCGGCGGAAGTAACACCGGGGAGCTGTTTTTT.

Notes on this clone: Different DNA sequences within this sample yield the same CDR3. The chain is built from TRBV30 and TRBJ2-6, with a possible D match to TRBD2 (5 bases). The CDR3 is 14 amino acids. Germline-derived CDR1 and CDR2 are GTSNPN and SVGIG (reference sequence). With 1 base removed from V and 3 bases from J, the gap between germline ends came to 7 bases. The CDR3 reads CAWSGGGGANVLTF. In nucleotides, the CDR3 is TGTGCCTGGAGTGGAGGAGGTGGGGCCAACGTCCTGACTTTC.